Described below is a single T cell receptor beta chain sequence and its context. What it binds is unknown. The data originate from a study of cytomegalovirus exposure and HLA in healthy donors. Looking at the study overall: Sequencing of around 200 million T cells in an earlier analysis found 90 million to 120 million unique TCR beta sequences. Notes on the study in general: Fewer N-insertions (relative to the 666-donor mean) were reportedly seen in an Asian-associated ancestry cluster in a later analysis.

The PCR had 60 Vbeta and 13 Jbeta primers. Study processing details: Later, tens of millions of unique TCR beta chains were counted in an analysis, and roughly 10 million of them were shared. Clones were sequenced by immunoSEQ multiplex PCR, and TCRdb holds only the in-frame ones, with some missing. That table gives V, J and clone size, and the DNA gave D and trimming. The repertoire holds over 150,000 clones, with roughly 77% as singletons. Losses at the gene ends were 1 base for V and 10 bases for J; bases not matched to a gene: 7. The CDR3 totals 14 residues. Germline assignment: CDR1 LNHNV and CDR2 YYDKDF (reference sequence).

This clonotype originated in a man aged 25-40 years in good health and CMV-seropositive. The material sequenced was PBMCs. The chain joins TRBV15 to TRBJ1-5, with 7 bases fitting TRBD1. Written as DNA, the CDR3 is TGTGCCACCAGCAGAGGACAGGGCGGAGGCCCCCAGCATTTT. It translates to CATSRGQGGGPQHF.